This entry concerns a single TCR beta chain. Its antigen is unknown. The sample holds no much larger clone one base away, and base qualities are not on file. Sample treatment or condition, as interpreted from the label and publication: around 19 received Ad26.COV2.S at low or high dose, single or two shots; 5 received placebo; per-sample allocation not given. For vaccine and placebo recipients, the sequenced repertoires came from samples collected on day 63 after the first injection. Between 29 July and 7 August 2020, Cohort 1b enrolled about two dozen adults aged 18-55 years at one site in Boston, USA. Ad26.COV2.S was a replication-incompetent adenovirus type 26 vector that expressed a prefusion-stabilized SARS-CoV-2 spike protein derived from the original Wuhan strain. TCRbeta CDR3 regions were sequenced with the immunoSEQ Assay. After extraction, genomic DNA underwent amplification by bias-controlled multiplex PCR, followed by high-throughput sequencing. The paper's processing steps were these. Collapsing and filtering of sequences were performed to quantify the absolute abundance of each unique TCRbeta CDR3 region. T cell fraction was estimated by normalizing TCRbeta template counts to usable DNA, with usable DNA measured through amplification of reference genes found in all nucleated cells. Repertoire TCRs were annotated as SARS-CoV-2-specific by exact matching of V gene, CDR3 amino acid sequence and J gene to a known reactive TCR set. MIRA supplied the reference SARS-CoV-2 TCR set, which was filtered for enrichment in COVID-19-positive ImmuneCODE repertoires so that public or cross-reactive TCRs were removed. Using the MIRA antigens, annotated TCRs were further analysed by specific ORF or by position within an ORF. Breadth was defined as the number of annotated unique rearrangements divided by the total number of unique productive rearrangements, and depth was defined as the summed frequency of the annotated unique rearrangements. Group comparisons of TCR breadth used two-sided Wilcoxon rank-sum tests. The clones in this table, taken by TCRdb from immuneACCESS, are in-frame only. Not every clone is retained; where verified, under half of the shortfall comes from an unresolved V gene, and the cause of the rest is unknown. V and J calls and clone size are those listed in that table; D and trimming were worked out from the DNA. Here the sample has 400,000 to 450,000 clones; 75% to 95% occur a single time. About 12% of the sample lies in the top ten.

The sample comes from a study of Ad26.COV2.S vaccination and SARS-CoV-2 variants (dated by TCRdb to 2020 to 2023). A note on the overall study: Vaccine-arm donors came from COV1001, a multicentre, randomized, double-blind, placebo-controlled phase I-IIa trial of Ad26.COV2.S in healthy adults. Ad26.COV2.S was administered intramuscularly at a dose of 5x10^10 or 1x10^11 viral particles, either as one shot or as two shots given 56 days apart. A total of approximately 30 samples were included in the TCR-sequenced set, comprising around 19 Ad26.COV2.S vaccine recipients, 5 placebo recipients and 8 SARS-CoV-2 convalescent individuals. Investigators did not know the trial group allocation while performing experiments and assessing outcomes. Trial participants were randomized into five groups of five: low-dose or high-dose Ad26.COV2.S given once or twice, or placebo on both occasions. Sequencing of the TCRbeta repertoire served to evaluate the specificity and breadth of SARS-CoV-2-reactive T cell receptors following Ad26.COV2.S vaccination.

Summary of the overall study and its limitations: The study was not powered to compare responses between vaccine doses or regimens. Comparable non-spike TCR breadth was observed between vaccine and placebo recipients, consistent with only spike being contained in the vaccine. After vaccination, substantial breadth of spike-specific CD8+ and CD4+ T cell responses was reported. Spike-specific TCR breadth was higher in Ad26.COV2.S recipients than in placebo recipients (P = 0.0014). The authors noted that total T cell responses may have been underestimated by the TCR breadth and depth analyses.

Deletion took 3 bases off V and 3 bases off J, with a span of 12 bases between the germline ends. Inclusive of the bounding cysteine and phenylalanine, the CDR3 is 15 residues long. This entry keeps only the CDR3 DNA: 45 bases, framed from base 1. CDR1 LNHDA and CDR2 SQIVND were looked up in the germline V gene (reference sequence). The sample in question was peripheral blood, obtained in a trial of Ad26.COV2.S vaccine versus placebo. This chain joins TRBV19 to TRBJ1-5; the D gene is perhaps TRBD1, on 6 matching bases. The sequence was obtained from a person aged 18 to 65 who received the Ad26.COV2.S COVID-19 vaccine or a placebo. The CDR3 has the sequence CASSIQGLHNQPQHF. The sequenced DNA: TGTGCCAGTAGTATCCAGGGGCTCCACAATCAGCCCCAGCATTTT.